One sample yielded the 6 T cell receptor beta chains listed below, sequenced in a study of cytomegalovirus exposure and HLA in healthy donors. PCR used 60 Vbeta primers and 13 Jbeta primers. TCRdb's copy holds only in-frame clones and misses some; the assay was immunoSEQ multiplex PCR. Seen here are about 150,000 clones, roughly 77% observed once, and the top ten hold roughly 3.6%. Source material: PBMCs. These receptor sequences come from a human donor in good health.

The rearrangement uses TRBV10-3 and TRBJ1-2; D remains ambiguous. V shed 0 bases and J shed 7 bases, with 9 bases lying between them. CDR1 is ENHRY and CDR2 is SYGVKD in the germline V gene. This CDR3 contains 13 residues. As DNA, the CDR3 is TGTGCCATCAGTGAGTCTGGTGAGCGTGGCTACACCTTC. Translating gives CAISESGERGYTF.

V and J are TRBV30 and TRBJ1-4; D may be TRBD1 (5 bases). The CDR3 totals 13 residues. The V and J ends lost 4 bases and 6 bases respectively, with 12 bases between them. Germline CDR1 is GTSNPN and CDR2 is SVGIG (reference sequence). The CDR3 sequence is CAWIGTGHEKLFF. In DNA, the CDR3 is TGTGCCTGGATAGGAACAGGTCATGAAAAACTGTTTTTT.

This chain connects TRBV5-1 to TRBJ2-2; D possibly corresponds to TRBD2 (6 bases). Looked up from germline, CDR1 is SGHRS and CDR2 is YFSETQ. Trimming took 9 bases from V and 3 from J, leaving 6 bases between them. This CDR3 has 11 residues. CDR3 sequence: CATGDTGELFF. The CDR3 coding sequence is TGCGCCACGGGGGACACCGGGGAGCTGTTTTTT.

The chain recombines TRBV29-1 with TRBJ1-4; perhaps TRBD1 as D (6 bases). V was trimmed by 3 bases and J by 8 bases, leaving 16 bases between them. This CDR3 region has 14 residues. Germline CDR1 SQVTM, CDR2 ANQGSEA. The CDR3 spells CSVDRGGDSEKLFF. For the CDR3, the DNA is TGCAGCGTTGACAGGGGAGGGGATTCGGAAAAACTGTTTTTT.

The count of this clone is one. The V gene is TRBV5-1, the J gene TRBJ2-3, with TRBD2 identical over 8 bases. After removal of 3 bases from V and 0 bases from J, the junction contained 3 bases not matched to a gene. This CDR3 comprises 15 residues. Looked up from germline, CDR1 is SGHRS and CDR2 is YFSETQ. The DNA for the CDR3 is TGCGCCAGCAGCTCTAGCGGGTCTAGCACAGATACGCAGTATTTT. This encodes CASSSSGSSTDTQYF.

The V call is TRBV5-1, the J call TRBJ1-2; 9 bases are shared with TRBD1. The CDR3 contains 15 residues. CDR1 and CDR2 (germline): SGHRS, YFSETQ. V gave up 3 bases and J gave up 2 bases; unmatched junction bases: 5. The CDR3 is CASSYEQGANYGYTF. The CDR3 DNA follows: TGCGCCAGCAGCTATGAACAGGGGGCAAACTATGGCTACACCTTC.